Following are 5 T cell receptor beta chains from one sample sequenced in a study of blood T cells in healthy people across ages. Primed by a sample-barcoded 5' primer and a J-beta primer mix, a second PCR proceeded for roughly 7 to 11 cycles. TCRdb processed the 5' RACE reads anew with MiXCR; each CDR3 protein has one entry. The sample contains over a million distinct CDR3 sequences, approximately 42% of which appear only once. The sequenced material came from blood. These receptors were collected from a woman between 18 and 30 years old in good health.

V is TRBV29-1 and J is TRBJ1-1; 7 bases map to TRBD1. Losses at the gene ends were 6 bases for V and 4 bases for J; bases not matched to a gene: 8. Germline-derived CDR1 and CDR2 are SQVTM and ANQGSEA. This CDR3 has 13 residues. The DNA of the CDR3 is TGCAGCGTGAGCCGACAGGGTGGCACTGAAGCTTTCTTT. This translates into CSVSRQGGTEAFF.

The V call is TRBV7-2, the J call TRBJ2-3; the D is unclear. V was cut by 6 bases and J by 2 bases, with 15 bases left in between. The CDR3 totals 15 residues. CDR1 is SGHTA and CDR2 is FQGNSA in the germline V gene. DNA for the CDR3: TGTGCCAGCAGTCTTCAAGGTGGGCACACAGATACGCAGTATTTT. Its protein is CASSLQGGHTDTQYF.

The chain is built from TRBV3-1 and TRBJ2-5, with 8 bases identical to TRBD2. The CDR3 extends over 16 amino acids. Germline CDR1 and CDR2: LGHDT and YNNKEL (reference sequence). V lost 2 bases and J lost 4; bases outside the gene matches: 9. CDR3 in DNA: TGTGCCAGCAGCCAACCCTCCGGGACTAGAGTAGAGACCCAGTACTTC. This sequence encodes CASSQPSGTRVETQYF.

The rearrangement uses TRBV4-3 and TRBJ2-3; 9 positions agree with TRBD2. This CDR3 contains 16 residues. The V gene end was trimmed by 0 bases and the J gene end by 0 bases; junction bases not matched to a gene: 1. Germline loops: CDR1 LGHNA, CDR2 YSLEER. The CDR3 region has the DNA TGCGCCAGCAGCCAAGATCTAGCGGGGAGCACAGATACGCAGTATTTT. Translated: CASSQDLAGSTDTQYF.

The chain carries TRBV4-3 and TRBJ1-2, with 8 bases aligning to TRBD1. CDR1 is LGHNA, CDR2 YSLEER, per germline. Trimming at V came to 0 bases and at J to 4 bases, leaving 4 bases not matched to a gene. The CDR3 loop spans 15 amino acids. CDR3 DNA sequence: TGCGCCAGCAGCCAAGACAGGGGGCCGACCTATGGCTACACCTTC. It encodes CASSQDRGPTYGYTF.